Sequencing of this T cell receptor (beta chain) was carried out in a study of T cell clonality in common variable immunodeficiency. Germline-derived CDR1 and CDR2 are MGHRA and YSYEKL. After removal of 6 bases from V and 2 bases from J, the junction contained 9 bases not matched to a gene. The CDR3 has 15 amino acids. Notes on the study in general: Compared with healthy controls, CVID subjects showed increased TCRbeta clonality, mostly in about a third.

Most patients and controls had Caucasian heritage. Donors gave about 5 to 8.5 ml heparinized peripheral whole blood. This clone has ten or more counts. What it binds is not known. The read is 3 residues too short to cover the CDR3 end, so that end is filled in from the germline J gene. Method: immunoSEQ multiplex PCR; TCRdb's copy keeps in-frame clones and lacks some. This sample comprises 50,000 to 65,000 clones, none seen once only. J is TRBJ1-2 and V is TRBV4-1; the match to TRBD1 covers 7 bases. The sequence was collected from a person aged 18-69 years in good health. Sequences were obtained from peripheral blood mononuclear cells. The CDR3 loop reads CASSLGTEENYGYTF. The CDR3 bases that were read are TGCGCCAGCAGTCTTGGGACAGAAGAAAACTATGGC.